This TCR beta chain came from a study of T cells after yellow fever vaccination. 5'RACE template switching generated TCR cDNA, adding a universal primer site and UMIs. From the 5' RACE reads, TCRdb called clonotypes with MiXCR, one entry per CDR3 protein. The table has 200,000 to 250,000 distinct CDR3 sequences, around 7% seen once. Notes on this clonotype: Its specificity is unknown.

The CDR3 loop spans 15 amino acids. Trimming stripped 5 bases from V and 4 bases from J, with 18 bases between. The germline V gene has CDR1 MNHEY and CDR2 SVGAGI. Study results and limitations: A weaker but faster secondary response was observed, peaking on day 5 versus 15. Primary-vaccination clones mostly resurfaced post-booster (approximately 96% CD4, roughly 90% CD8). Abundant clonotypes from the bulk population could have been carried over as contaminants into FACS-sorted repertoires.

The clonotype was recovered from a man aged 25 to 40 who received the YFV17D yellow fever vaccine. Material: CD4+ T cells sorted from PBMCs, obtained 15 days after the yellow fever booster vaccination. V is TRBV6-5 and J is TRBJ2-7, with a possible D match to TRBD1 (5 bases). The CDR3 DNA reads as TGTGCCAGCAGTAACAGGATACCGTCCCAATACGAGCAGTACTTC. Translating gives CASSNRIPSQYEQYF.